The rows below give T cell receptor beta chains drawn from one sample of a study of early T cells in non-severe SARS-CoV-2 infection. TCRdb analysed the 5' RACE reads with MiXCR anew, one entry per CDR3 protein. The sample contains tens of thousands of distinct CDR3 sequences, approximately 6.1% of which appear only once. Source: whole blood, taken at baseline. These receptors originate from an adult who was a healthcare worker with PCR-confirmed SARS-CoV-2 infection or an uninfected control (not recorded which). CDR3s include the opening cysteine and the closing phenylalanine or tryptophan. The D gene is left open where the match is weak. Expanded clones get a size class; other rows say once, few or many, or leave the size out.

clone_size | j_call | d_call | v_call | cdr3_aa | cdr3_nt
many | TRBJ2-7 | TRBD1 | TRBV28 | CASSQAPGQFYEQYF | TGTGCCAGCAGTCAAGCCCCGGGACAGTTTTACGAGCAGTACTTC
few | TRBJ2-7 | . | TRBV5-4 | CASSLDTDSREQYF | TGTGCCAGCAGCCTAGATACGGACAGTCGCGAGCAGTACTTC
many | TRBJ1-4 | . | TRBV20-1 | CSARRGEENEKLFF | TGCAGTGCTAGAAGGGGAGAAGAAAATGAAAAACTGTTTTTT
many | TRBJ1-6 | . | TRBV25-1 | CASSATGTGNSPLHF | TGTGCCAGCAGTGCGACAGGAACGGGTAATTCACCCCTCCACTTT
. | TRBJ1-5 | TRBD1 | TRBV7-2 | CASSSGTGHQPQHF | TGTGCCAGCAGCTCCGGGACAGGCCATCAGCCCCAGCATTTT
many | TRBJ2-3 | TRBD1 | TRBV20-1 | CSAIDPGQGHPNTQYF | TGCAGTGCTATAGACCCGGGACAGGGACACCCAAATACGCAGTATTTT
many | TRBJ1-5 | . | TRBV20-1 | CSAREGRGGGRQPQHF | TGCAGTGCTAGAGAAGGACGAGGGGGAGGTCGGCAGCCCCAGCATTTT
many | TRBJ2-7 | . | TRBV5-4 | CASSKPDGPLYEQYF | TGTGCCAGCAGCAAGCCTGACGGACCCCTCTACGAGCAGTACTTC
many | TRBJ2-6 | . | TRBV28 | CATFDLSGANVLTF | TGTGCCACCTTCGACCTCTCTGGGGCCAACGTCCTGACTTTC
many | TRBJ2-1 | . | TRBV11-2 | CASSSRANEQFF | TGTGCCAGCAGCTCCAGGGCCAATGAGCAGTTCTTC
many | TRBJ2-5 | . | TRBV15 | CATSHRVSGETQYF | TGTGCCACCAGCCACAGGGTGTCGGGAGAGACCCAGTACTTC
many | TRBJ1-2 | . | TRBV7-2 | CASSSDRERYTF | TGTGCCAGCAGCTCCGACCGGGAGCGCTACACCTTC